The 18 T cell receptor beta chains presented below share a single source sample, sequenced in a study of shared clonotypes between healthy human individuals. The protocol was immunoSEQ multiplex PCR, while the TCRdb copy is restricted to in-frame clones and leaves out a portion. The sample yields about 2.1 million clones, about 94% seen once. Cells designated naive CD8 were CD45RO-negative and were positively selected for CCR7, with terminally differentiated effector memory CD45RA+ cells excluded. The specimen sequenced was naive CD8+ T cells from PBMCs. All receptors derive from a man aged 18 to 30 in good health. Some clones in this sample may be carry-over from other donors' samples.

The chain is built from TRBV4-3 and TRBJ1-3, with 8 bases identical to TRBD1. CDR1 LGHNA and CDR2 YSLEER come from the germline V gene. Unmatched junction bases numbered 2, after V lost 1 base and J lost 0 bases. This CDR3 region has 16 residues. The CDR3, as DNA: TGCGCCAGCAGCCAAGGCCAGGGGGCCTCTGGAAACACCATATATTTT. Its translation is CASSQGQGASGNTIYF.

For this clone: Other DNA sequences in the sample encode the same CDR3. The chain uses TRBV7-2 and TRBJ2-7, with D perhaps being TRBD1 or TRBD2 (5 bases each). This CDR3 has 13 amino acids. CDR1 is SGHTA, CDR2 FQGNSA, per germline. V lost 1 base to trimming and J lost 2 bases, with 6 bases between them. In nucleotides, the CDR3 is TGTGCCAGCAGCTTAGGGGGACCCTACGAGCAGTACTTC. It yields the protein CASSLGGPYEQYF. The complete variable domain, with remaining parts taken from reference TRBV7-2 and TRBJ2-7, reads GAGVSQSPSNKVTEKGKDVELRCDPISGHTALYWYRQSLGQGLEFLIYFQGNSAPDKSGLPSDRFSAERTGGSVSTLTIQRTQQEDSAVYLCASSLGGPYEQYFGPGTRLTVT.

This sequence joins TRBV9 and TRBJ2-7; 11 bases are a match to TRBD2. Germline V gives CDR1 SGDLS, CDR2 YYNGEE. V gave up 2 bases and J gave up 5 bases; unmatched junction bases: 3. This CDR3 has 14 residues. The CDR3 region has the DNA TGTGCCAGCAGCGTTAGCGGGAGGGTCAACGAGCAGTACTTC. It specifies CASSVSGRVNEQYF.

The chain uses TRBV14 and TRBJ1-1; D is possibly TRBD1 (6 bases). The germline V gene has CDR1 SGHDN and CDR2 FVKESK. The germline V and J ends were trimmed by 1 base and 3 bases, with 12 bases remaining between them. CDR3 length equals 15 residues. The CDR3 sequence: CASSQGGQIYTEAFF. The CDR3 DNA follows: TGTGCCAGCAGCCAAGGAGGACAGATCTACACTGAAGCTTTCTTT.

In DNA, the CDR3 is TGTGCCAGCAGGACAGAAGGGGGGGTTTTTGCCGGGGAGCTGTTTTTT. It yields the protein CASRTEGGVFAGELFF. The gene calls are TRBV28 and TRBJ2-2; possible D gene TRBD2, 7 bases. Germline CDR1 reads MDHEN; CDR2 reads SYDVKM. V was clipped by 6 bases and J by 6 bases, with 20 bases between them. The CDR3 loop spans 16 amino acids.

CDR3 sequence reads: CASSQGTDASYEQYF. For the CDR3, the DNA is TGTGCCAGCAGCCAGGGGACGGATGCCTCCTACGAGCAGTACTTC. The rearrangement joins TRBV4-2 to TRBJ2-7, with D possibly being TRBD1 or TRBD2 (5 bases each). CDR3 size: 15 residues. The germline V gene has CDR1 LGHNA and CDR2 YNFKEQ. V dropped 3 bases and J dropped 0 bases, with 12 bases sitting between them.

V is TRBV7-9 and J is TRBJ2-2, with 8 nucleotides matching TRBD2. The germline V gene encodes CDR1 SEHNR and CDR2 FQNEAQ (reference sequence). The CDR3 runs 13 residues. With 3 bases clipped from V and 7 bases from J, the junction kept 1 base outside the gene matches. The CDR3 sequence is CASSFGRDGELFF. In DNA, the CDR3 is TGTGCCAGCAGCTTCGGGAGGGACGGGGAGCTGTTTTTT.

The chain is built from TRBV5-4 and TRBJ2-5; no reliable D call. V dropped 4 bases and J dropped 9 bases, with 16 bases sitting between them. There are 13 residues in the CDR3. The germline gives CDR1 SGHNT, CDR2 YYREEE (reference sequence). The CDR3 is CASSAEYGASQYF. CDR3 DNA: TGTGCCAGCAGCGCCGAATACGGTGCGTCCCAGTACTTC.

This sequence joins TRBV27 and TRBJ2-3; 7 positions agree with TRBD2. V dropped 5 bases and J dropped 4; count of bases not matched to a gene: 12. The length of the CDR3 is 16 residues. Looked up from germline, CDR1 is MNHEY and CDR2 is SMNVEV (reference sequence). The CDR3 bases are TGTGCCAGCAGTCTTTACCGAGCGGGGCGCCCAGATACGCAGTATTTT. Its translation: CASSLYRAGRPDTQYF.

The rearrangement links TRBV2 to TRBJ2-1, with 10 bases matching TRBD1. Germline V gene data show CDR1 as SNHLY and CDR2 as FYNNEI. This CDR3 is built from 17 residues. Trimming at V came to 6 bases and at J to 7 bases, leaving 15 bases not matched to a gene. CDR3 protein: CASRETPGTGDWNEQFF. In DNA, the CDR3 is TGTGCCAGCAGGGAAACTCCCGGGACAGGGGACTGGAATGAGCAGTTCTTC.

The chain employs TRBV2 and TRBJ2-1; no clear D. Germline CDR1 reads SNHLY; CDR2 reads FYNNEI. V was cut by 4 bases and J by 5 bases, with 15 bases left in between. CDR3 length: 15 residues. The CDR3 reads CASSVKEPLHNEQFF. The CDR3 DNA reads TGTGCCAGCAGTGTTAAAGAACCCCTCCACAATGAGCAGTTCTTC.

The J gene is TRBJ2-3, the V gene TRBV21-1; the table names TRBD2, a call not compared with the DNA. TRBV21-1 is a pseudogene. CDR3 length: 17 amino acids. The CDR3 loop is CASSTPNGRVLTDTQYF. CDR3 sequence (DNA): TGTGCCAGCAGCACCCCTAACGGGAGGGTTCTCACAGATACGCAGTATTTT.

V and J are TRBV28 and TRBJ1-5; D unclear. The CDR3 is 14 amino acids. Germline CDR1 is MDHEN and CDR2 is SYDVKM. Trimming stripped 5 bases from V and 7 bases from J, with 15 bases between. The CDR3 protein is CASSRGRAGQPQHF. CDR3 DNA sequence: TGTGCCAGCAGTAGAGGGAGGGCCGGGCAGCCCCAGCATTTT.

A note on this clone: Other DNA sequences in this sample translate to the same CDR3. The gene calls are TRBV28 and TRBJ2-7, with D hard to call. Trimming shortened V by 1 base and J by 1 base, and 5 bases separated the two germline ends. The CDR3 runs to 13 residues. Per germline, CDR1 MDHEN and CDR2 SYDVKM. CDR3 nucleotide sequence: TGTGCCAGCAGTTTATCAGATTCCTACGAGCAGTACTTC. This translates into CASSLSDSYEQYF.

The chain joins TRBV7-3 to TRBJ2-1, with a possible D match to TRBD2 (5 bases). Germline assignment: CDR1 SGHTA and CDR2 FQGTGA. Trimming cost V 2 bases and J 10 bases, with 15 bases left between them. CDR3 length equals 14 residues. The CDR3 sequence is CASSLDARESEQFF. As DNA, the CDR3 is TGTGCCAGCAGCTTAGACGCCCGGGAATCGGAGCAGTTCTTC.

This clone is a singleton in its sample. V and J are TRBV27 and TRBJ1-3; D is perhaps TRBD1 (6 bases). Germline V CDR1 and CDR2: MNHEY, SMNVEV (reference sequence). Trimming took off 6 bases at V and 8 bases at J, with 14 bases between the two ends. This CDR3 contains 13 residues. The chain's CDR3 is CASRGGPLDTIYF. The CDR3 coding sequence is TGTGCCAGCAGGGGGGGGCCGCTGGACACCATATATTTT.

In its sample, this clone was seen once. The chain links TRBV6-1 to TRBJ1-5, with D uncertain. CDR1 MNHNS and CDR2 SASEGT come from the germline V gene. V lost 2 bases, J lost 6 bases, and 14 bases lay in between. The CDR3 length is 15 residues. The CDR3 region is CASSELLAGIQPQHF. In nucleotides, the CDR3 is TGTGCCAGCAGTGAACTACTCGCGGGGATTCAGCCCCAGCATTTT.

The chain has TRBV27 and TRBJ1-2; tentatively, D is TRBD1 (5 bases). This CDR3 contains 16 residues. Per germline, CDR1 MNHEY and CDR2 SMNVEV (reference sequence). Between the trimmed V and J ends, which lost 2 bases and 4 bases, there was a span of 17 bases. The chain's CDR3 is CASSLGPRPGTYGYTF. CDR3 in DNA: TGTGCCAGCAGTTTAGGGCCCCGACCCGGGACCTATGGCTACACCTTC.